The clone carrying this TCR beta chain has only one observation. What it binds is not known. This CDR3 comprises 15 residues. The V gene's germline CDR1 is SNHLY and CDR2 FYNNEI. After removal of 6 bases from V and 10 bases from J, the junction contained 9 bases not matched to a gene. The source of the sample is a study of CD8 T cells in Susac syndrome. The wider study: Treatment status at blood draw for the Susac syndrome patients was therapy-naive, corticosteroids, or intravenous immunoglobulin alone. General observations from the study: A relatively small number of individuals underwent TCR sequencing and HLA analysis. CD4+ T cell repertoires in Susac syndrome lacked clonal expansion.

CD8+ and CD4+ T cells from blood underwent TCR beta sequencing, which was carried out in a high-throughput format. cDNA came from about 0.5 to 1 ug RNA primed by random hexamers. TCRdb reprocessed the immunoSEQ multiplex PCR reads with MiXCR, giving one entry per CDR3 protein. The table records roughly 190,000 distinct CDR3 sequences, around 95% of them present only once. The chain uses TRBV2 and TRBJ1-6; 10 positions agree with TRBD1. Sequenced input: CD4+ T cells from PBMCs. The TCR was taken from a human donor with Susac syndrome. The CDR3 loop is CASSFSGTGVSPLHF. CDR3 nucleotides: TGTGCCAGCAGCTTTTCCGGGACAGGGGTGTCACCCCTCCACTTT.